This T cell receptor beta chain emerged from a study of T cell changes during pregnancy in multiple sclerosis. Libraries were prepared by immunoSEQ multiplex PCR; TCRdb keeps only in-frame clonotypes and omits some of them. The data show approximately 52,000 clones, with around 92% seen just once and 0.45% to 0.6% held by the top ten. CDR1 SGDLS and CDR2 YYNGEE come from the germline V gene. The CDR3 runs 15 residues. Trimming took 3 bases from V and 4 from J; bases not matched to a gene: 9. The source is a female donor with multiple sclerosis, enrolled in a pregnancy study. Here the sequenced sample was CD4+ T cells from peripheral blood mononuclear cells, taken after pregnancy. The J gene is TRBJ2-5, the V gene TRBV9, with TRBD1 matching 7 bases. This CDR3 reads CASSEKTGWIETQYF. For the CDR3, the DNA is TGTGCCAGCAGCGAGAAGACAGGGTGGATAGAGACCCAGTACTTC.